The 15 T cell receptor beta chains below all came from one sample that was sequenced in a study of response to subunit inactivated influenza vaccine. TCRdb independently ran MiXCR on the RT-PCR reads; one entry per CDR3 protein. The sample lists roughly 650,000 distinct CDR3 sequences, 15% to 18% seen once, with approximately 10% in the top ten. This material consisted of PBMCs from blood, taken approximately 12 days after vaccination. Receptors were obtained from a man aged 50 or older who received an inactivated influenza vaccine.

The chain recombines TRBV12-3 or TRBV12-4 with TRBJ2-7; perhaps D is TRBD1 or TRBD2 (6 bases each). Trimming took 6 bases from V and 4 from J, leaving 19 bases between them. The CDR3 covers 15 residues. As DNA, the CDR3 is TGTGCCAGCAGCCGGAGGGGGTCGGAGATTTACGAGCAGTACTTC. Amino acids: CASSRRGSEIYEQYF.

This clonotype appeared many times. This sequence joins TRBV20-1 and TRBJ1-1, with D unclear. The CDR3 loop spans 14 amino acids. Trimming removed 0 bases at V and 2 bases at J, with 10 bases between. Germline CDR1 and CDR2: DFQATT and SNEGSKA (reference sequence). The CDR3 bases are TGCAGTGCTAGAGATAGGGTCGGAAACACTGAAGCTTTCTTT. This gives the protein CSARDRVGNTEAFF.

There are a few counts of this clonotype. This sequence joins TRBV7-9 and TRBJ2-5; no firm D call. Germline V gene lookup returns CDR1 SEHNR and CDR2 FQNEAQ (reference sequence). Trimming shortened V by 5 bases and J by 0 bases, and 16 bases separated the two germline ends. This CDR3 region has 16 residues. CDR3 residues: CASSPQLFVYQETQYF. The CDR3 coding sequence is TGTGCCAGCAGCCCCCAGTTGTTTGTGTACCAAGAGACCCAGTACTTC.

This clonotype was picked up a small number of times. The chain has TRBV7-8 and TRBJ2-7; 8 bases line up with TRBD2. Per germline, CDR1 SGHVS and CDR2 FQNEAQ. The J segment lost 2 bases and the V segment lost 3 bases, leaving 12 bases of the junction unmatched. This CDR3 is 17 amino acids long. CDR3 DNA: TGTGCCAGCAGCTTCGGCAAGAGTGGCGGGGGGACCTACGAGCAGTACTTC. It translates to CASSFGKSGGGTYEQYF.

The rearrangement uses TRBV7-8 and TRBJ2-3; 9 bases agree with TRBD2. With 2 bases clipped from V and 1 base from J, the junction kept 10 bases outside the gene matches. CDR1 and CDR2 (germline): SGHVS, FQNEAQ. The CDR3 runs 18 residues. The CDR3 reads CASSLTRVSGSRTDTQYF. As DNA, the CDR3 is TGTGCCAGCAGCTTAACTCGGGTTAGCGGGAGTCGCACAGATACGCAGTATTTT.

This clonotype was observed a few times. The V and J genes are TRBV18 and TRBJ2-1, with D possibly matching TRBD1 (6 bases). V lost 1 base, J lost 3 bases, and 7 bases lay in between. Germline CDR1 KGHSH, CDR2 LQKENI. This CDR3 has 14 amino acids. CDR3 protein: CASSPRTDYNEQFF. DNA of the CDR3: TGTGCCAGCTCACCACGGACAGACTACAATGAGCAGTTCTTC.

V and J are TRBV12-3 or TRBV12-4 and TRBJ2-1; 9 nucleotides align to TRBD2. The CDR3 is 15 residues long. Trimming took 6 bases from V and 8 from J; bases not matched to a gene: 11. The CDR3 nucleotides read TGTGCCAGCAGGTCTGCGTTAGCGGGGGAATATGAGCAGTTCTTC. This encodes CASRSALAGEYEQFF.

V and J are TRBV29-1 and TRBJ2-2; TRBD1 aligns across 10 bases. The length of the CDR3 is 14 residues. V was pared by 6 bases and J by 6 bases, with 7 bases of the junction left unmatched. CDR1 and CDR2 (germline): SQVTM, ANQGSEA. The CDR3 DNA reads as TGCAGCGTGATAGGGACAGGGGAGGCCGGGGAGCTGTTTTTT. This translates into CSVIGTGEAGELFF.

The chain recombines TRBV18 with TRBJ2-3; D is possibly TRBD2 (5 bases). Germline V gene sequence: CDR1 KGHSH, CDR2 LQKENI. Deletions cut 2 bases from V and 0 bases from J, with 9 bases between. The CDR3 is made up of 15 amino acids. The CDR3 DNA reads TGTGCCAGCTCACCAGAGGGTGCTAGCACAGATACGCAGTATTTT. Its protein product is CASSPEGASTDTQYF.

This chain uses TRBV3-1 with TRBJ2-5, with D hard to call. V was clipped by 0 bases and J by 0 bases, with 11 bases between them. The V gene's germline CDR1 is LGHDT and CDR2 YNNKEL (reference sequence). The CDR3 is made up of 16 amino acids. CDR3 bases: TGTGCCAGCAGCCAAGATCGGAGAGACTACCAAGAGACCCAGTACTTC. Amino acid sequence: CASSQDRRDYQETQYF.

The sample holds a few counts of this clonotype. The chain couples TRBV4-1 to TRBJ2-2; 9 nucleotides agree with TRBD2. In germline, CDR1 is MGHRA, CDR2 YSYEKL. CDR3 length: 16 amino acids. Trimming cost V 2 bases and J 0 bases; bases outside gene matches: 1. CDR3: CASSQLAGTNTGELFF. CDR3 in DNA: TGCGCCAGCAGCCAACTAGCGGGAACGAACACCGGGGAGCTGTTTTTT.

As for this clonotype: Given the absence of the conserved phenylalanine or tryptophan at the CDR3 end, a read error is likely. The rearrangement links TRBV5-1 to TRBJ1-1, with TRBD1 as a possible D gene (6 bases). The CDR3 loop spans 13 amino acids. V lost 0 bases and J 5 bases, leaving 8 bases between the germline ends. Germline V CDR1 and CDR2: SGHRS, YFSETQ. CDR3 sequence reads: CASSLDRATEAFY. In nucleotides, the CDR3 is TGCGCCAGCAGCTTGGACAGGGCAACTGAAGCTTTCTAT.

The sample holds a few counts of this clonotype. The chain has TRBV6-4 and TRBJ1-2; D not resolved. CDR1 is MRHNA and CDR2 is SNTAGT in the germline V gene. The CDR3 spans 13 residues. The ends were cut back, 2 bases at V and 4 bases at J, with 8 bases in the middle. CDR3 sequence reads: CASSDEGGYGYTF. CDR3 bases: TGTGCCAGCAGTGACGAGGGCGGCTATGGCTACACCTTC.

This clonotype occurred a few times. V and J are TRBV20-1 and TRBJ2-3, with no clear D. The CDR3 sequence is 16 residues long. Germline assignment: CDR1 DFQATT and CDR2 SNEGSKA (reference sequence). V lost 0 bases and J 6 bases, leaving 19 bases between the germline ends. CDR3 DNA sequence: TGCAGTGCTAGAGATTTTACCGTAGGGCTGGGGGATACGCAGTATTTT. Protein: CSARDFTVGLGDTQYF.

The chain carries TRBV10-3 and TRBJ2-5; 7 bases match TRBD1. Germline assignment: CDR1 ENHRY and CDR2 SYGVKD. V was clipped by 8 bases and J by 2 bases; unmatched bases: 5. There are 13 residues in the CDR3. The CDR3 region has the DNA TGTGCCATCGGGGACAGATTACAAGAGACCCAGTACTTC. This codes for CAIGDRLQETQYF.